This T cell receptor (beta chain) derives from a study of STAT3 mutations in large granular lymphocyte leukemia. For the study at large: Under 50% of treated T-LGLL patients showed hematologic response to immunosuppression.

Whole-study results and caveats: Every T-cell large granular lymphocyte leukemia patient had at least one immunodominant TCR beta clonotype.

The CDR3 is 16 residues long. Concerning this clone: Its specificity is unknown.

The data were produced by immunoSEQ multiplex PCR, yet TCRdb's version contains in-frame clones alone and is incomplete. The table lists around 13,000 clones, over 70% of them singletons, with over 50% in the top ten. The source of this sequence is a man aged 55 to 70 with T-cell large granular lymphocyte leukemia. Some clones in this sample may be carry-over from other donors' samples. The sequenced sample was peripheral blood mononuclear cells. This chain joins TRBV21-1 and TRBJ2-5; the table names TRBD2, a call not compared with the DNA. TRBV21-1 has pseudogene status. This CDR3 reads CASSKLPSGIVETQYF. CDR3 nucleotides: TGTGCCAGCAGCAAACTCCCTAGCGGTATAGTGGAGACCCAGTACTTC.